This T cell receptor beta chain was retrieved from a study of blood T cell repertoires in COVID-19. The germline CDR1 and CDR2 sequences are MDHEN and SYDVKM. With 5 bases clipped from V and 3 bases from J, the junction kept 7 bases outside the gene matches. The CDR3 consists of 17 residues. This clone is a singleton in its sample. Original handling: Amplified reference gene primers provided the basis for estimating nucleated cell counts. Assay used: immunoSEQ multiplex PCR; TCRdb lists only in-frame clones, some missing. V, J and clone size reflect that table, while D and trimming were determined from the DNA. Of around 370,000 clones in the sample, 88% were seen once.

The source material was peripheral blood. This TCR came from a woman in her sixties or seventies with COVID-19, enrolled during active disease. The chain employs TRBV28 and TRBJ1-4; 12 bases fit TRBD1. The CDR3 DNA reads as TGTGCCAGCAGTAGCCGGGACAGGGGGCATGCTAATGAAAAACTGTTTTTT. Encoded protein: CASSSRDRGHANEKLFF.